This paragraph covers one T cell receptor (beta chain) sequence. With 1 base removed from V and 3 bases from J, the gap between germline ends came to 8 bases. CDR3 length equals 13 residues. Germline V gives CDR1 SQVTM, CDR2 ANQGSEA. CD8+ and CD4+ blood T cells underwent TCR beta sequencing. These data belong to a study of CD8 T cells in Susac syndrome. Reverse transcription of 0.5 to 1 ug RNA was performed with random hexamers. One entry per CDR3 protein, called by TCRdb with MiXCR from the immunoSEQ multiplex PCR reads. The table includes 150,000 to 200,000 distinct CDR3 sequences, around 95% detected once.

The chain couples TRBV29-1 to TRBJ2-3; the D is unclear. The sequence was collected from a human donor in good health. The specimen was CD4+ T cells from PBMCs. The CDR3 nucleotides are TGCAGCGTTGAAGGGTCGTTGACAGATACGCAGTATTTT. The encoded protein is CSVEGSLTDTQYF.